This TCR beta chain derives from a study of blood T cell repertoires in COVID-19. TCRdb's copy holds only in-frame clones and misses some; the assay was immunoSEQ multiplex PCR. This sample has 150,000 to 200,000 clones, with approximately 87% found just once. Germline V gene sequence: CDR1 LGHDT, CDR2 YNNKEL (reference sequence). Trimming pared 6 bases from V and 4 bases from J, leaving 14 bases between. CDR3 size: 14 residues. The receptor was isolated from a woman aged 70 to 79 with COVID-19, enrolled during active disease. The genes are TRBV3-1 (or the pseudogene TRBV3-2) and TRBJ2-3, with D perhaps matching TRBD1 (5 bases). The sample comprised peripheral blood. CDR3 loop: CASRKVGVSDTQYF. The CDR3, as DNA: TGTGCCAGCAGAAAGGTAGGGGTTTCAGATACGCAGTATTTT.